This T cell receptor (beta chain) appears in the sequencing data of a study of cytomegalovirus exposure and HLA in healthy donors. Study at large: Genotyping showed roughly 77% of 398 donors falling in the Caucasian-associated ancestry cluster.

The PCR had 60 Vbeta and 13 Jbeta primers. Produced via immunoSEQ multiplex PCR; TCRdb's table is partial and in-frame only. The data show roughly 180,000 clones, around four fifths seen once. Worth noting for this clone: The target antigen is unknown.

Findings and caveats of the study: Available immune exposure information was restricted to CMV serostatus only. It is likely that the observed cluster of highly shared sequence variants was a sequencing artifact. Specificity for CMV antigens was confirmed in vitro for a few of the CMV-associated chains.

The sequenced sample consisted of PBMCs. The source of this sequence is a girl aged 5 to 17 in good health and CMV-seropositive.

CDR3 region: CASSLGTLAGAETQYF. CDR3 sequence (DNA): TGTGCCAGCAGCTTAGGAACTTTAGCGGGGGCGGAGACCCAGTACTTC. This chain joins TRBV11-3 and TRBJ2-5, with TRBD2 matching 9 bases. The germline gives CDR1 SGHNT, CDR2 YENEEA. V was pared by 1 base and J by 5 bases, with 8 bases of the junction left unmatched. The CDR3 has 16 residues.